This T cell receptor beta chain appears in the sequencing data of a study of early T cells in non-severe SARS-CoV-2 infection. Individually, cDNA molecules had unique molecular identifiers attached to them. TCRdb reprocessed the 5' RACE reads via MiXCR and lists one record per CDR3 protein. The sample shows about 44,000 distinct CDR3 sequences, 5.5% to 7.5% of them seen only once. The V and J ends lost 5 bases and 1 base respectively, with 17 bases between them. The CDR3 spans 16 residues. This receptor was identified in an adult who was a healthcare worker with PCR-confirmed SARS-CoV-2 infection or an uninfected control (not recorded which). The chain couples TRBV12-3 or TRBV12-4 to TRBJ1-1; D may be TRBD1 (5 bases). The sample was whole blood, taken at baseline. CDR3 bases: TGTGCCAGCAGTCCCCGACAGAACCTACGGAACACTGAAGCTTTCTTT. It specifies CASSPRQNLRNTEAFF.